The 23 T cell receptor beta chains below all came from one sample that was sequenced in a study of neurological immune-mediated disorders. TCRdb passed the 5' RACE reads through MiXCR, listing each CDR3 protein once. The table lists approximately 84,000 distinct CDR3 sequences, around 4.7% of them singletons, with approximately 5.4% in the top ten. The time point is: longitudinal time-point 3. Source material: PBMCs. The origin of the receptors is a woman aged 60 to 75 with multiple sclerosis.

This clonotype appeared many times. The chain has TRBV5-8 and TRBJ2-5; the match to TRBD1 covers 8 bases. V gave up 6 bases and J gave up 4 bases; unmatched junction bases: 11. The CDR3 covers 15 residues. Per germline, CDR1 SGHTS and CDR2 YDEGEE. CDR3 in amino acids: CASNIQGVIGETQYF. For the CDR3, the DNA is TGTGCCAGCAATATACAGGGGGTGATTGGAGAGACCCAGTACTTC.

Many counts were recorded for this clonotype. V usage is TRBV20-1 and J usage is TRBJ2-7; 11 nucleotides align to TRBD2. The junction had 12 bases not matched to a gene; V was cut back by 2 bases and J by 6 bases. The CDR3 covers 16 residues. Germline V gene lookup returns CDR1 DFQATT and CDR2 SNEGSKA (reference sequence). The CDR3 sequence: CSARISGGASLGEQYF. For the CDR3, the DNA is TGCAGTGCTAGAATTAGCGGGGGGGCATCATTGGGCGAGCAGTACTTC.

This clonotype has a count of ten or more. This sequence joins TRBV5-5 and TRBJ1-2; the D is unclear. This CDR3 is 15 amino acids long. CDR1 and CDR2 from the germline V gene are SGHKS and YYEKEE (reference sequence). Trimming removed 3 bases from V and 3 bases from J, with 15 bases in between. The CDR3 protein is CASSSNPRTDYGYTF. CDR3 sequence (DNA): TGTGCCAGCAGCTCAAATCCTAGGACGGACTATGGCTACACCTTC. Full variable domain (rest looked up from reference TRBV5-5 and TRBJ1-2): DAGVTQSPTHLIKTRGQQVTLRCSPISGHKSVSWYQQVLGQGPQFIFQYYEKEERGRGNFPDRFSARQFPNYSSELNVNALLLGDSALYLCASSSNPRTDYGYTFGSGTRLTVV.

This clonotype was found many times. V usage is TRBV29-1 and J usage is TRBJ2-1; D call uncertain. Per the germline V gene, CDR1 is SQVTM and CDR2 is ANQGSEA. CDR3 length: 15 residues. V was shortened by 0 bases and J by 5 bases, with 14 bases between the two germline ends. CDR3 region: CSVEDLILQNNEQFF. For the CDR3, the DNA is TGCAGCGTTGAAGATCTGATCCTACAGAACAATGAGCAGTTCTTC.

Ten or more counts support this clonotype. V and J are TRBV12-3 or TRBV12-4 and TRBJ2-7, with D perhaps TRBD1 (7 bases). The CDR3 contains 14 residues. Trimming took 5 bases from V and 7 from J, leaving 18 bases between them. The CDR3 DNA is TGTGCCAGCAGTCTCCGGATCCCAGGGGGGGAGCAGTACTTC. This gives the protein CASSLRIPGGEQYF.

The table lists this clonotype with many counts. V is TRBV7-2 and J is TRBJ1-3, with D possibly matching TRBD1 (6 bases). V was pared by 1 base and J by 2 bases, with 21 bases between. The CDR3 covers 19 residues. Germline V gives CDR1 SGHTA, CDR2 FQGNSA. CDR3: CASSLVPSTTGGAGNTIYF. CDR3 DNA: TGTGCCAGCAGCTTAGTTCCCTCGACTACCGGGGGCGCTGGAAACACCATATATTTT.

This clonotype was counted at least ten times. The rearrangement uses TRBV3-1 and TRBJ2-1; D is unclear. The CDR3 loop spans 13 amino acids. Germline lookup yields CDR1 LGHDT and CDR2 YNNKEL (reference sequence). V was clipped by 4 bases and J by 9 bases, with 13 bases between them. The CDR3 region has the DNA TGTGCCAGCAGCCCCCTTCCGGCTGGTGAGCAGTTCTTC. This codes for CASSPLPAGEQFF.

The table lists this clonotype with many counts. The chain recombines TRBV25-1 with TRBJ1-2; 7 positions agree with TRBD1. The V gene's germline CDR1 is MGHDK and CDR2 SYGVNS. The CDR3 is 13 residues long. With 8 bases clipped from V and 4 bases from J, the junction kept 7 bases outside the gene matches. The CDR3 sequence: CASGTRDSYGYTF. For the CDR3, the DNA is TGTGCCAGCGGTACCCGGGACAGCTATGGCTACACCTTC.

This clonotype was counted many times. The chain is built from TRBV5-1 and TRBJ2-2; D is ambiguous. Germline values: CDR1 SGHRS, CDR2 YFSETQ. V was trimmed by 6 bases and J by 6 bases, leaving 18 bases between them. CDR3 length: 15 residues. For the CDR3, the DNA is TGCGCCAGCACGCTGAGACAAAATGTCGCCGGGGAGCTGTTTTTT. Its protein is CASTLRQNVAGELFF.

This clonotype was observed many times. J is TRBJ2-3 and V is TRBV5-1; 8 bases map to TRBD2. The ends lost 0 bases at V and 2 bases at J; junction bases unmatched: 5. This CDR3 is 16 amino acids long. Per germline, CDR1 SGHRS and CDR2 YFSETQ. In nucleotides, the CDR3 is TGCGCCAGCAGCTTGGTGGCGGGGGGAACCACAGATACGCAGTATTTT. Protein: CASSLVAGGTTDTQYF. The whole variable domain, filled in from reference TRBV5-1 and TRBJ2-3, reads KAGVTQTPRYLIKTRGQQVTLSCSPISGHRSVSWYQQTPGQGLQFLFEYFSETQRNKGNFPGRFSGRQFSNSRSEMNVSTLELGDSALYLCASSLVAGGTTDTQYFGPGTRLTVL.

In this sample, this clonotype turned up many times. An end of the junction differs from the germline gene, which may be a read error. The V and J genes are TRBV6-5 and TRBJ2-5, with 7 bases lining up with TRBD1. The CDR3 runs 14 residues. CDR1 and CDR2 from the germline V gene are MNHEY and SVGAGI. The CDR3 nucleotides are TGTGCCAGCAGGCGACAGGGTCCCCAAGGGACCCAGTACTTC. The encoded protein is CASRRQGPQGTQYF.

Ten or more counts support this clonotype. The chain is built from TRBV6-4 and TRBJ2-1, with unresolved D. V lost 0 bases to trimming and J lost 5 bases, with 8 bases between them. The CDR3 length is 14 residues. Germline values: CDR1 MRHNA, CDR2 SNTAGT. This chain's CDR3 is CASSDSSGHNEQFF. The CDR3 bases are TGTGCCAGCAGTGACTCTTCCGGACACAATGAGCAGTTCTTC.

This clonotype showed up just a few times. V is TRBV5-5 and J is TRBJ2-7, with a tentative D call TRBD1 (5 bases). This CDR3 is built from 13 residues. Trimming left V 10 bases short and J 4 bases short, with 18 bases between. Per the germline V gene, CDR1 is SGHKS and CDR2 is YYEKEE (reference sequence). CDR3 amino acids: CAGTGQIEYEQYF. In DNA, the CDR3 is TGTGCCGGAACAGGTCAAATTGAGTACGAGCAGTACTTC. The variable domain in full, completed from reference TRBV5-5 and TRBJ2-7, reads DAGVTQSPTHLIKTRGQQVTLRCSPISGHKSVSWYQQVLGQGPQFIFQYYEKEERGRGNFPDRFSARQFPNYSSELNVNALLLGDSALYLCAGTGQIEYEQYFGPGTRLTVT.

This clonotype was found many times. This rearrangement joins TRBV5-1 to TRBJ2-5; 7 bases fit TRBD1. Germline V gives CDR1 SGHRS, CDR2 YFSETQ. J gave up 3 bases and V 4 bases, and 3 bases lay outside the gene matches. The CDR3 loop spans 13 amino acids. The CDR3 DNA follows: TGCGCCAGCAGCCTAGGACAGGAAGAGACCCAGTACTTC. It translates to CASSLGQEETQYF.

This clonotype showed up many times. This chain connects TRBV5-5 to TRBJ1-5; D may be TRBD1 (5 bases). Germline assignment: CDR1 SGHKS and CDR2 YYEKEE (reference sequence). Trimming shortened V by 2 bases and J by 2 bases, and 8 bases separated the two germline ends. The CDR3 runs 14 residues. CDR3: CASSFETGNQPQHF. DNA of the CDR3: TGTGCCAGCAGCTTTGAGACAGGCAATCAGCCCCAGCATTTT. Based on the CDR3 plus reference TRBV5-5 and TRBJ1-5, the full variable domain is DAGVTQSPTHLIKTRGQQVTLRCSPISGHKSVSWYQQVLGQGPQFIFQYYEKEERGRGNFPDRFSARQFPNYSSELNVNALLLGDSALYLCASSFETGNQPQHFGDGTRLSIL.

The sample holds many counts of this clonotype. The chain employs TRBV15 and TRBJ2-3, with D possibly matching TRBD2 (6 bases). The V gene's germline CDR1 is LNHNV and CDR2 YYDKDF (reference sequence). V lost 4 bases, J lost 1 base, and 12 bases lay in between. This CDR3 is built from 15 residues. This CDR3 reads CATSNPWRGTDTQYF. The CDR3 DNA reads as TGTGCCACCAGCAACCCTTGGAGGGGCACAGATACGCAGTATTTT.

J is TRBJ1-1 and V is TRBV18, with 8 bases identical to TRBD1. Trimming at V came to 3 bases and at J to 3 bases, leaving 9 bases not matched to a gene. The CDR3 runs to 16 residues. CDR1 and CDR2 (germline): KGHSH, LQKENI. The CDR3 sequence is CASSPLGQGSDTEAFF. The CDR3 region has the DNA TGTGCCAGCTCACCGCTAGGACAGGGTTCAGACACTGAAGCTTTCTTT. Drawing the rest from reference TRBV18 and TRBJ1-1, the complete variable domain is NAGVMQNPRHLVRRRGQEARLRCSPMKGHSHVYWYRQLPEEGLKFMVYLQKENIIDESGMPKERFSAEFPKEGPSILRIQQVVRGDSAAYFCASSPLGQGSDTEAFFGQGTRLTVV.

The table lists this clonotype with many counts. The chain recombines TRBV7-2 with TRBJ2-7, with 10 positions matching TRBD2. The V and J ends lost 1 base and 1 base, in that order; junction bases with no gene match: 4. Germline-derived CDR1 and CDR2 are SGHTA and FQGNSA. The CDR3 is 16 amino acids. This CDR3 reads CASSLGAGGASYEQYF. CDR3 coding DNA: TGTGCCAGCAGCTTAGGAGCGGGGGGGGCTTCCTACGAGCAGTACTTC.

This clonotype came up many times. This chain connects TRBV29-1 to TRBJ1-2; TRBD1 might be the D (5 bases). V gave up 5 bases and J gave up 4 bases, with 11 bases separating them. CDR3 length: 12 amino acids. From germline, CDR1 is SQVTM and CDR2 ANQGSEA. CDR3 in amino acids: CSVWNRSYGYTF. The DNA for the CDR3 is TGCAGCGTTTGGAACAGGAGCTATGGCTACACCTTC.

Ten or more counts support this clonotype. A read error may account for a junction end that differs from germline. The chain uses TRBV14 and TRBJ2-7, with D possibly matching TRBD2 (5 bases). This CDR3 is built from 12 residues. Germline CDR1 and CDR2: SGHDN and FVKESK. The CDR3 loop is CASSPGSSEQYF. The CDR3 nucleotides are TGTGCCAGCAGCCCGGGGTCCTCCGAGCAGTACTTC.

The sample holds many counts of this clonotype. The chain carries TRBV11-2 and TRBJ2-1; TRBD2 agrees at 13 bases. This CDR3 is built from 18 residues. The J segment lost 3 bases and the V segment lost 1 base, leaving 6 bases of the junction unmatched. Per the germline V gene, CDR1 is SGHAT and CDR2 is FQNNGV. The CDR3 nucleotides are TGTGCCAGCAGCTTAGGACTAGCGGGGGGCGGCTTCTACAATGAGCAGTTCTTC. It codes for CASSLGLAGGGFYNEQFF.

V usage is TRBV15 and J usage is TRBJ1-2; TRBD1 might be the D (6 bases). Germline V gene lookup returns CDR1 LNHNV and CDR2 YYDKDF (reference sequence). The CDR3 has 12 amino acids. V was trimmed by 2 bases and J by 8 bases, leaving 9 bases between them. The CDR3 coding sequence is TGTGCCACCAGCAGAAAGGGGGACGGCTACACCTTC. It translates to CATSRKGDGYTF.

This clonotype was recorded many times. The chain has TRBV21-1 and TRBJ1-5; TRBD1 is taken as the D call from the table, unchecked against the DNA. TRBV21-1 is deemed a pseudogene. This CDR3 is built from 17 residues. The CDR3 DNA follows: TGTGCCAGCAGCAAAGGACAGGGCCGAGAATACAATCAGCCCCAGCATTTT. Amino acid sequence: CASSKGQGREYNQPQHF.